The 16 T cell receptor beta chains reported below all come from one sample, sequenced in a study of radiation and T cells in renal cell carcinoma. Repertoires were generated with immunoSEQ multiplex PCR, while TCRdb's copy carries only in-frame clones and drops some. Among approximately 75,000 clones listed, over 80% were seen once. The time point is: blood 2 weeks post-SBRT. Treatment denoted: 15 Gy SBRT to primary tumor, nephrectomy 4 weeks later. The material sequenced was blood, taken from a patient whose treatment included radiotherapy and nephrectomy. These receptors all come from a man aged 60-69 years with renal cell carcinoma.

The chain joins TRBV7-2 to TRBJ2-7; D gene ambiguous. CDR1 and CDR2 (germline): SGHTA, FQGNSA. The CDR3 is 13 residues long. The V and J ends lost 3 bases and 2 bases respectively, with 8 bases between them. Here the CDR3 reads CASSFRAAYEQYF. Written as DNA, the CDR3 is TGTGCCAGCAGCTTCCGCGCCGCCTACGAGCAGTACTTC.

CDR3: CASSLGTSGRAGDEQYF. The DNA of the CDR3 is TGTGCCAGCAGTTTGGGGACTAGCGGGAGGGCCGGGGACGAGCAGTACTTC. The chain employs TRBV28 and TRBJ2-7; 16 bases match TRBD2. V trimming: 3 bases; J trimming: 5 bases; junction bases outside the gene matches: 7. Germline V gives CDR1 MDHEN, CDR2 SYDVKM. This CDR3 is built from 17 residues.

The chain recombines TRBV9 with TRBJ2-5, with D unresolved. V gave up 0 bases and J gave up 4 bases, with 10 bases separating them. Looked up from germline, CDR1 is SGDLS and CDR2 is YYNGEE. There are 14 residues in the CDR3. CDR3 sequence: CASSVVGNAETQYF. The CDR3 bases are TGTGCCAGCAGCGTAGTAGGGAACGCAGAGACCCAGTACTTC.

The chain combines TRBV28 with TRBJ1-5; D gene uncertain. V lost 1 base and J 3 bases, leaving 10 bases between the germline ends. Germline loops: CDR1 MDHEN, CDR2 SYDVKM. The CDR3 consists of 15 residues. The CDR3 region is CASSLSGSYNQPQHF. The CDR3 nucleotides are TGTGCCAGCAGTTTATCCGGGAGTTACAATCAGCCCCAGCATTTT.

The chain recombines TRBV5-8 with TRBJ2-7; TRBD2 matches 14 bases. J lost 3 bases, V lost 6 bases, and 17 bases had no gene match. Germline V gives CDR1 SGHTS, CDR2 YDEGEE. The CDR3 totals 19 residues. CDR3 in amino acids: CASTPGGGLAGALIYEQYF. The CDR3 DNA reads TGTGCCAGCACCCCCGGCGGGGGACTAGCGGGAGCTTTGATCTACGAGCAGTACTTC. Full variable domain (rest looked up from reference TRBV5-8 and TRBJ2-7): EAGVTQSPTHLIKTRGQQATLRCSPISGHTSVYWYQQALGLGLQFLLWYDEGEERNRGNFPPRFSGRQFPNYSSELNVNALELEDSALYLCASTPGGGLAGALIYEQYFGPGTRLTVT.

V and J are TRBV7-3 and TRBJ2-5; the D gene is possibly TRBD2 (6 bases). The CDR3 contains 15 residues. Trimming removed 1 base from V and 2 bases from J, with 11 bases in between. Germline assignment: CDR1 SGHTA and CDR2 FQGTGA. CDR3 sequence: CASSLIGRDQETQYF. In nucleotides, the CDR3 is TGTGCCAGCAGCTTAATCGGGCGGGATCAAGAGACCCAGTACTTC. Together with reference TRBV7-3 and TRBJ2-5, the CDR3 gives the full variable domain: GAGVSQTPSNKVTEKGKYVELRCDPISGHTALYWYRQSLGQGPEFLIYFQGTGAADDSGLPNDRFFAVRPEGSVSTLKIQRTERGDSAVYLCASSLIGRDQETQYFGPGTRLLVL.

CDR3 residues: CASSQGSAPSYEQYF. The CDR3 region has the DNA TGCGCCAGCAGCCAAGGTAGCGCCCCCTCCTACGAGCAGTACTTC. The chain employs TRBV4-3 and TRBJ2-7; perhaps TRBD2 as D (5 bases). In germline, CDR1 is LGHNA, CDR2 YSLEER. The V and J ends lost 1 base and 0 bases respectively, with 10 bases between them. The CDR3 covers 15 residues.

This chain connects TRBV19 to TRBJ2-7, with 10 positions matching TRBD1. Germline V gene lookup returns CDR1 LNHDA and CDR2 SQIVND (reference sequence). The CDR3 covers 15 residues. Trimming cost V 4 bases and J 3 bases; bases outside gene matches: 6. The CDR3 loop is CASSNRRTGGYEQYF. In DNA, the CDR3 is TGTGCCAGTAGTAATCGTAGGACAGGGGGCTACGAGCAGTACTTC.

The V and J genes are TRBV28 and TRBJ2-7; D is perhaps TRBD2 (5 bases). Trimming removed 5 bases from V and 4 bases from J, with 12 bases in between. CDR3 length: 13 residues. Per the germline V gene, CDR1 is MDHEN and CDR2 is SYDVKM. The CDR3, as DNA: TGTGCCAGCAGTCGGCCCCCGGGGTACGAGCAGTACTTC. This sequence encodes CASSRPPGYEQYF.

V gene TRBV2 combines with J gene TRBJ1-2; maybe TRBD1 (5 bases). In germline, CDR1 is SNHLY, CDR2 FYNNEI. The CDR3 covers 14 residues. V gave up 4 bases and J gave up 2 bases, with 11 bases separating them. The CDR3 DNA sequence: TGTGCCAGCAGTGGGGGAGGGACCAACTATGGCTACACCTTC. This codes for CASSGGGTNYGYTF.

This chain links TRBV2 with TRBJ2-7; 7 bases agree with TRBD1. Germline V gives CDR1 SNHLY, CDR2 FYNNEI. V lost 6 bases and J lost 6; bases outside the gene matches: 11. CDR3 length: 14 residues. Here the CDR3 DNA reads TGTGCCAGCAGGAAGACAGGGTCACATCGCGAGCAGTACTTC. It codes for CASRKTGSHREQYF.

The gene calls are TRBV28 and TRBJ2-5; TRBD1 matches 8 bases. Germline CDR1 reads MDHEN; CDR2 reads SYDVKM. This CDR3 is built from 14 residues. V trimming: 8 bases; J trimming: 5 bases; junction bases outside the gene matches: 10. In DNA form, the CDR3 reads TGTGCCAGCTCCGGCAGGGGGCGAGTGGAGACCCAGTACTTC. Amino acids: CASSGRGRVETQYF.

The CDR3 DNA reads TGTGCCAGCAGCGGCGGCTCGGGAGGGCCTAGGGAAGAGACCCAGTACTTC. This gives the protein CASSGGSGGPREETQYF. The gene calls are TRBV9 and TRBJ2-5, with 8 bases identical to TRBD2. This CDR3 comprises 17 residues. J gave up 3 bases and V 3 bases, and 13 bases lay outside the gene matches. Germline values: CDR1 SGDLS, CDR2 YYNGEE.

This clone was detected only a few times. The rearrangement joins TRBV7-2 to TRBJ1-1, with D unresolved. CDR3 length: 13 amino acids. Germline V gives CDR1 SGHTA, CDR2 FQGNSA. V was pared by 5 bases and J by 0 bases, with 7 bases between. The CDR3 loop is CASSPWLNTEAFF. The CDR3 DNA reads TGTGCCAGCAGCCCATGGTTGAACACTGAAGCTTTCTTT.

J is TRBJ2-3 and V is TRBV18, with D tentatively TRBD2 (6 bases). Germline CDR1 and CDR2: KGHSH and LQKENI. V lost 3 bases and J lost 3, with 10 bases in between. This CDR3 is 14 amino acids long. DNA of the CDR3: TGTGCCAGCTCACCGGACGGGACTACAGATACGCAGTATTTT. As protein: CASSPDGTTDTQYF.

The gene calls are TRBV7-8 and TRBJ1-1; tentatively, D is TRBD1 (5 bases). V was cut by 0 bases and J by 2 bases, with 16 bases left in between. CDR1 and CDR2 from the germline V gene are SGHVS and FQNEAQ. This CDR3 is 17 amino acids long. CDR3 sequence (DNA): TGTGCCAGCAGCTTAGCGCAAGGCAGGGATGGAAACACTGAAGCTTTCTTT. This codes for CASSLAQGRDGNTEAFF.